This entry is about one TCR beta chain. Preparation of the TCRbeta library used unique molecular identifiers. Using its own MiXCR run on the PCR reads, TCRdb lists one record per CDR3 protein. The sample contains 450,000 to 600,000 distinct CDR3 sequences, over 9.5% of which appear only once. This entry comes from a study of T-cell reconstitution after alpha-beta-depleted transplantation in children. CDR3 length equals 16 residues. From germline, CDR1 is SQVTM and CDR2 ANQGSEA. Unmatched junction bases numbered 7, after V lost 0 bases and J lost 0 bases. This clonotype originated in a child aged 2 to 15 with inherited bone marrow failure, due to receive a stem cell transplant. The starting material was PBMCs, obtained before TCRalphabeta/CD19-depleted stem cell transplant. This rearrangement joins TRBV29-1 to TRBJ2-5; 7 positions agree with TRBD1. CDR3 coding DNA: TGCAGCGTTGAAGATGGACAGGCCAAGTACCAAGAGACCCAGTACTTC. It specifies CSVEDGQAKYQETQYF.